This T cell receptor beta chain was observed in a study of Graves' ophthalmopathy and Graves' hyperthyroidism. V was pared by 5 bases and J by 4 bases, with 9 bases between. The V gene's germline CDR1 is LNHDA and CDR2 SQIVND (reference sequence). The CDR3 has 13 amino acids. Study findings and constraints: This model predicted ophthalmopathy progression (sensitivity 70% to 71%, specificity 72.22%). Most expanded clonotypes in thyroid above 0.001 frequency also showed up in blood.

If patients had other autoimmune diseases, uncontrolled infections, pregnancy or lactation, they were excluded. This clonotype was picked up many times. Its antigen is unknown. Researchers took RNA transcripts and amplified TCR beta CDR3 regions from them. HTBI primers were employed in first-round RT-PCR, then a second-round multiplex PCR followed. TCRdb analysed the multiplex PCR reads with MiXCR anew, one entry per CDR3 protein. Among some 1.1 million distinct CDR3 sequences listed, 36% were seen once. The V gene is TRBV19, the J gene TRBJ1-5; D gene uncertain. The sequence came from an adult man with Graves' hyperthyroidism. What was sequenced was peripheral blood or thyroid tissue (not recorded which). The CDR3 DNA reads TGTGCCAGTAGTTCGCAGGTAAATCAGCCCCAGCATTTT. Translation gives CASSSQVNQPQHF.